This T cell receptor beta chain was documented in a study of technical replicates of blood from several donors. Germline V gene lookup returns CDR1 MNHEY and CDR2 SMNVEV (reference sequence). This CDR3 has 14 residues. Trimming at V came to 5 bases and at J to 3 bases, leaving 6 bases not matched to a gene. TCRdb's table, derived via immunoSEQ multiplex PCR, lists solely in-frame clones and lacks some. The sample gives under 85,000 clones, about nine tenths of which show up once; around 0.41% is in the top ten. The specimen was T cells isolated from PBMCs. This TCR derives from a human donor in good health. The chain joins TRBV27 to TRBJ2-7; 8 bases align to TRBD1. CDR3 residues: CASSQDRELYEQYF. CDR3 nucleotide sequence: TGTGCCAGCAGTCAGGACAGGGAACTCTACGAGCAGTACTTC.